Listed below are T cell receptor beta chains from one sample, sequenced in a study of blood T cell repertoires in COVID-19. Data came from immunoSEQ multiplex PCR; TCRdb stores just in-frame clones and leaves some out. The profile shows about 170,000 clones, approximately 91% of them singletons. Sequenced input: peripheral blood. Source of these receptors: a man younger than 35 with COVID-19, enrolled during active disease. CDR3s include the opening cysteine and the closing phenylalanine or tryptophan. A D gene is named only where the DNA matches it firmly.

v_call: TRBV6-5; j_call: TRBJ2-7; d_call: -; cdr3_aa: CASSYSRGYEQYF; cdr3_nt: TGTGCCAGCAGTTACTCGAGAGGCTACGAGCAGTACTTC
v_call: TRBV5-1; j_call: TRBJ2-6; d_call: -; cdr3_aa: CASSQMIPSGANVLTF; cdr3_nt: TGCGCCAGCAGCCAGATGATTCCCTCTGGGGCCAACGTCCTGACTTTC
v_call: TRBV28; j_call: TRBJ2-7; d_call: -; cdr3_aa: CASSLKRDKGSYEQYF; cdr3_nt: TGTGCCAGCAGCCTGAAGCGGGACAAGGGGAGCTACGAGCAGTACTTC
v_call: TRBV5-4; j_call: TRBJ1-2; d_call: -; cdr3_aa: CASSSVRTELNYGYTF; cdr3_nt: TGTGCCAGCAGCTCCGTTCGGACAGAACTTAACTATGGCTACACCTTC
v_call: TRBV28; j_call: TRBJ1-2; d_call: TRBD1; cdr3_aa: CASSPLGGQDYGYTF; cdr3_nt: TGTGCCAGCAGTCCCTTAGGGGGCCAGGACTATGGCTACACCTTC
v_call: TRBV6-6; j_call: TRBJ2-6; d_call: -; cdr3_aa: CASYRQGPPGANVLTF; cdr3_nt: TGTGCCAGCTATAGGCAGGGGCCCCCAGGGGCCAACGTCCTGACTTTC
v_call: TRBV5-1; j_call: TRBJ2-1; d_call: TRBD2; cdr3_aa: CASSPGRASGRANNEQFF; cdr3_nt: TGCGCCAGCAGCCCTGGGAGGGCTAGCGGGAGGGCCAACAATGAGCAGTTCTTC
v_call: TRBV29-1; j_call: TRBJ2-7; d_call: TRBD1; cdr3_aa: CSVPWQGARYF; cdr3_nt: TGCAGCGTTCCGTGGCAGGGGGCTCGGTACTTC
v_call: TRBV9; j_call: TRBJ2-7; d_call: TRBD1; cdr3_aa: CASSRTGDYEQYF; cdr3_nt: TGTGCCAGCAGCCGAACAGGGGACTACGAGCAGTACTTC
v_call: TRBV19; j_call: TRBJ1-5; d_call: TRBD1; cdr3_aa: CASRVQGSISPPQHF; cdr3_nt: TGTGCCAGTAGGGTACAGGGGTCAATAAGTCCGCCCCAGCATTTT